This record looks at one T cell receptor (beta chain) sequence and its context. As the CDR3 is not closed by the conserved phenylalanine or tryptophan, this likely results from a read error. V lost 3 bases, J lost 3 bases, and 14 bases lay in between. The CDR3 is 15 residues long. Per germline, CDR1 SGHDN and CDR2 FVKESK. This record comes from a study of T cells in Graves' hyperthyroidism and ophthalmopathy. Researchers amplified the TCR beta CDR3 regions from RNA transcripts. The HTBI set primed first-round TCR CDR3 RT-PCR. TCRdb re-called the multiplex PCR reads with MiXCR, one entry per CDR3 protein. The table shows roughly 700,000 distinct CDR3 sequences, with 30% to 40% occurring only once.

V is TRBV14 and J is TRBJ1-2; no clear D. Sequenced input: blood. This TCR derives from a woman aged 35 to 49 with Graves' hyperthyroidism. The CDR3 DNA reads as TGTGCCAGCAGCCAGATGGTTTCGGCGGACTATGGCTACACCCTC. Protein product: CASSQMVSADYGYTL.